These T cell receptor beta chains were read from a single sample in a study of blood T cell repertoires in COVID-19. The data were produced by immunoSEQ multiplex PCR, yet TCRdb's version contains in-frame clones alone and is incomplete. The sample lists some 140,000 clones, 70% to 80% seen once, with 4% to 5% in the top ten. Sequencing used peripheral blood. These TCRs come from a woman aged 70 to 79 with COVID-19, enrolled during active disease. Both conserved end residues are part of each CDR3. Fields, in order: V gene, clone size, D gene, J gene, CDR3 DNA, CDR3 protein. A D gene is named only where the DNA matches it firmly. The listing skips clone size in some rows; elsewhere it reads once, few, many or a size class.

V: TRBV19; size: -; D: -; J: TRBJ1-1; DNA: TGTGCCAGCTGGGGGGTTCGGGACACTGAAGCTTTCTTT; CDR3: CASWGVRDTEAFF
V: TRBV11-2; size: -; D: TRBD1; J: TRBJ1-2; DNA: TGTGCCAGCAGCTTAGGACAGGGTAACTATGGCTACACCTTC; CDR3: CASSLGQGNYGYTF
V: TRBV4-3; size: few; D: -; J: TRBJ2-2; DNA: TGCGCCAGCAGCCAAGACGTACTCACCGGGGAGCTGTTTTTT; CDR3: CASSQDVLTGELFF
V: TRBV10-3; size: once; D: TRBD1; J: TRBJ1-2; DNA: TGTGCCATCAGTGAGTCTATGACAGGGGGGACCAACTATGGCTACACCTTC; CDR3: CAISESMTGGTNYGYTF
V: TRBV20-1; size: -; D: -; J: TRBJ1-4; DNA: TGCAGTGCTAGTAAGATCGGGGGGCGGAATGAAAAACTGTTTTTT; CDR3: CSASKIGGRNEKLFF
V: TRBV19; size: -; D: -; J: TRBJ1-2; DNA: TGTGCCAGTATAGGGGCAGTGCCTTCCTATGGCTACACCTTC; CDR3: CASIGAVPSYGYTF
V: TRBV2; size: -; D: -; J: TRBJ2-1; DNA: TGTGCCAGCAGTTCAGACAGGTACAATGAGCAGTTCTTC; CDR3: CASSSDRYNEQFF
V: TRBV18; size: -; D: -; J: TRBJ1-1; DNA: TGTGCCAGCTCACCAACCGGGGGGACTGAAGCTTTCTTT; CDR3: CASSPTGGTEAFF
V: TRBV5-6; size: -; D: -; J: TRBJ1-6; DNA: TGTGCCAGCAGCTCCCGGAGACAGAATAATTCACCCCTCCACTTT; CDR3: CASSSRRQNNSPLHF
V: TRBV30; size: -; D: -; J: TRBJ2-7; DNA: TGTGCCTGGAGTGTAGAGTCCGGGGTCGAGCAGTACTTC; CDR3: CAWSVESGVEQYF
V: TRBV29-1; size: -; D: TRBD1; J: TRBJ1-2; DNA: TGCAGCGTGGATGACAGGGGGCGCAAAGGGAATGGCTACACCTTC; CDR3: CSVDDRGRKGNGYTF
V: TRBV6-4; size: -; D: TRBD1; J: TRBJ1-1; DNA: TGTGCCAGCAGTGACGGGACAGGGAACACTGAAGCTTTCTTT; CDR3: CASSDGTGNTEAFF
V: TRBV5-8; size: -; D: TRBD1; J: TRBJ2-3; DNA: TGTGCCAGCAGCTTACTTACAGGGGGCCTCACAGATACGCAGTATTTT; CDR3: CASSLLTGGLTDTQYF
V: TRBV27; size: -; D: -; J: TRBJ2-5; DNA: TGTGCCAGCAGTTTAGAGGGCGGACTACGACAAAAGACCCAGTACTTC; CDR3: CASSLEGGLRQKTQYF
V: TRBV4-1; size: -; D: TRBD1; J: TRBJ1-6; DNA: TGCGCCAGCAGCCAGGGGACAGGGGGTAATTCTTTTGCGCCCCTCCACTTT; CDR3: CASSQGTGGNSFAPLHF
V: TRBV5-1; size: -; D: -; J: TRBJ1-2; DNA: TGCGCCAGCAGCTTGTTGTCTGATGGCTACACCTTC; CDR3: CASSLLSDGYTF
V: TRBV12-5; size: -; D: -; J: TRBJ2-3; DNA: TGTGCTAGTGGTCTCGGGGTCCACACAGATACGCAGTATTTT; CDR3: CASGLGVHTDTQYF
V: TRBV2; size: once; D: TRBD2; J: TRBJ2-2; DNA: TGTGCCAGCAGGGGGGGTCCGGGACTAGCGCCCGGGGAGCTGTTTTTT; CDR3: CASRGGPGLAPGELFF
V: TRBV19; size: -; D: -; J: TRBJ1-1; DNA: TGTGCCAGTAGTCCGGACGGGGGAACTACTGAAGCTTTCTTT; CDR3: CASSPDGGTTEAFF
V: TRBV7-9; size: -; D: -; J: TRBJ1-2; DNA: TGTGCCAGCAGCTTAGAAGGGGCTGGCTACACCTTC; CDR3: CASSLEGAGYTF
V: TRBV29-1; size: -; D: TRBD1; J: TRBJ2-7; DNA: TGCAGCGTTGGGAGGACAGGGCAAGAGCAGTACTTC; CDR3: CSVGRTGQEQYF
V: TRBV9; size: -; D: -; J: TRBJ2-3; DNA: TGTGCCAGCAGCCCAGGGGGGCCAAGGACAGATACGCAGTATTTT; CDR3: CASSPGGPRTDTQYF
V: TRBV5-1; size: -; D: -; J: TRBJ1-3; DNA: TGCGCCAGCAGCTACGGGACTCCTGGAAACACCATATATTTT; CDR3: CASSYGTPGNTIYF
V: TRBV5-1; size: -; D: -; J: TRBJ1-1; DNA: TGCGCCAGCAGCCTGGGTAACGGTGACACTGAAGCTTTCTTT; CDR3: CASSLGNGDTEAFF
V: TRBV5-1; size: -; D: TRBD1; J: TRBJ1-2; DNA: TGCGCCAGCAGCTCCATGACAGGGGCGCGTGGCTACACCTTC; CDR3: CASSSMTGARGYTF
V: TRBV7-2; size: few; D: -; J: TRBJ1-1; DNA: TGTGCCAGCAGCTTAGAGGGGTACGTCACTGAAGCTTTCTTT; CDR3: CASSLEGYVTEAFF
V: TRBV27; size: few; D: -; J: TRBJ2-7; DNA: TGTGCCAGCAGTTGGGGCAGGGAATACGAGCAGTACTTC; CDR3: CASSWGREYEQYF
V: TRBV7-2; size: few; D: -; J: TRBJ1-1; DNA: TGTGCCAGCAGCTCAGGACAGCGGAACACTGAAGCTTTCTTT; CDR3: CASSSGQRNTEAFF
V: TRBV5-1; size: once; D: TRBD1; J: TRBJ1-2; DNA: TGCGCCAGCAGCCTTGGGACAGGGGGGAGCTATGGCTACACCTTC; CDR3: CASSLGTGGSYGYTF
V: TRBV30; size: -; D: TRBD1; J: TRBJ1-6; DNA: TGTGCCTGGAGGGACAGGGTTGGGTCTTCACCCCTCCACTTT; CDR3: CAWRDRVGSSPLHF
V: TRBV27; size: -; D: -; J: TRBJ2-7; DNA: TGTGCCAGCAGTTTATCTTTCCAGTGGCGGAGGAGCTCCTACGAGCAGTACTTC; CDR3: CASSLSFQWRRSSYEQYF
V: TRBV4-2; size: -; D: TRBD1; J: TRBJ2-7; DNA: TGTGCCAGCAGCCAAGGACTGCAGGGGGCAAATTACGAGCAGTACTTC; CDR3: CASSQGLQGANYEQYF
V: TRBV5-4; size: few; D: -; J: TRBJ2-1; DNA: TGTGCCAGCAGCTTGTACCAGGGAGGCGATTACAATGAGCAGTTCTTC; CDR3: CASSLYQGGDYNEQFF
V: TRBV30; size: -; D: -; J: TRBJ2-7; DNA: TGTGCCTGGGGACCAAACAGGGTTCGCAACGAGCAGTACTTC; CDR3: CAWGPNRVRNEQYF
V: TRBV2; size: -; D: -; J: TRBJ2-1; DNA: TGTGCCAGCAGTGGGAGCGGAGAAAATGAGCAGTTCTTC; CDR3: CASSGSGENEQFF
V: TRBV5-1; size: -; D: -; J: TRBJ1-5; DNA: TGCGCCAGCAGCTTGTCCGGGATTAGCAATCAGCCCCAGCATTTT; CDR3: CASSLSGISNQPQHF
V: TRBV29-1; size: -; D: -; J: TRBJ1-4; DNA: TGCAGCGTCTCCCCCTCTAATGAAAAACTGTTTTTT; CDR3: CSVSPSNEKLFF
V: TRBV6-1; size: -; D: TRBD1; J: TRBJ1-5; DNA: TGTGCCAGCAGTGAAGCGCTAGGACAGGGTCAGCCCCAGCATTTT; CDR3: CASSEALGQGQPQHF
V: TRBV30; size: -; D: -; J: TRBJ2-7; DNA: TGTGCCTGGAGCACAGCTTGGTACGAGCAGTACTTC; CDR3: CAWSTAWYEQYF
V: TRBV27; size: -; D: TRBD1; J: TRBJ2-7; DNA: TGTGCCAGCAGTTCTGGGACAGGGATAGGCTACGAGCAGTACTTC; CDR3: CASSSGTGIGYEQYF